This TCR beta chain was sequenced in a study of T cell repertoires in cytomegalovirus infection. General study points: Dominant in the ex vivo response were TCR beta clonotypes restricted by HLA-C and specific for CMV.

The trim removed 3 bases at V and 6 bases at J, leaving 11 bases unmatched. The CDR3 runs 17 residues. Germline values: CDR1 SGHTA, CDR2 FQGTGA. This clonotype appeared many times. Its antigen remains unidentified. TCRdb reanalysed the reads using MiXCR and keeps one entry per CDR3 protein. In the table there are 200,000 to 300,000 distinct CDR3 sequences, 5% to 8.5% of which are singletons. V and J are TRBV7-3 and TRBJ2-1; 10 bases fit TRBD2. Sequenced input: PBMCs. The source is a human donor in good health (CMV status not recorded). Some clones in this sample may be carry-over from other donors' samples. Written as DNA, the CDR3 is TGTGCCAGCAGCTTCCCCTCCTCGAGCGGGGGGGCCAATGAGCAGTTCTTC. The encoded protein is CASSFPSSSGGANEQFF.